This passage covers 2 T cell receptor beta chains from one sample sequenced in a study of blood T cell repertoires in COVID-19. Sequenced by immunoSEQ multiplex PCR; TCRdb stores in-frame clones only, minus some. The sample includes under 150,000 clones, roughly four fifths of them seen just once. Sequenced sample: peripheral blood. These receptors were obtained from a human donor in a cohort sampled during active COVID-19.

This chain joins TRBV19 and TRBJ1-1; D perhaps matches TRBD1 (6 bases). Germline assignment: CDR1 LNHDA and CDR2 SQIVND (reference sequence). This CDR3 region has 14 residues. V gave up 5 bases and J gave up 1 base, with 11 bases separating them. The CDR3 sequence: CASSLRTANTEAFF. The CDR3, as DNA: TGTGCCAGTAGTCTCCGGACAGCGAACACTGAAGCTTTCTTT.

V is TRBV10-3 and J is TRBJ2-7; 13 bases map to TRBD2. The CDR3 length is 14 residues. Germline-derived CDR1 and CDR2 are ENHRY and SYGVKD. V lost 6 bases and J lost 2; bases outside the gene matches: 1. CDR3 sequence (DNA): TGTGCCATCAGCGGACTAGCGGGGGCCTACGAGCAGTACTTC. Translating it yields CAISGLAGAYEQYF.